This T cell receptor (beta chain) was profiled in a study of glioma-infiltrating T cells after dendritic cell vaccination. Study in general: The vaccine used monocyte-derived dendritic cells pulsed overnight with autologous tumor lysate.

CDR1 and CDR2 (germline): LGHNA, YNFKEQ. The CDR3 extends over 15 amino acids. The ends were cut back, 4 bases at V and 5 bases at J, with 17 bases in the middle. Up to 2 ug genomic DNA was used for TCRB CDR3 amplification. Primers: 60 V beta forward and 13 J beta reverse. Sequencing used immunoSEQ multiplex PCR; TCRdb keeps in-frame clones, though not all of them. The data contain about 90,000 clones, over 65% of them seen just once; the ten biggest clones take up roughly 2.9%. This TCR came from a human donor with glioblastoma. The chain carries TRBV4-2 and TRBJ1-2, with D possibly TRBD1 on 6 matching bases. This specimen was blood, taken before dendritic cell vaccination. DNA for the CDR3: TGTGCCAGCAGCCGCCAGCTATCAGGGGATTATGGCTACACCTTC. This gives the protein CASSRQLSGDYGYTF.